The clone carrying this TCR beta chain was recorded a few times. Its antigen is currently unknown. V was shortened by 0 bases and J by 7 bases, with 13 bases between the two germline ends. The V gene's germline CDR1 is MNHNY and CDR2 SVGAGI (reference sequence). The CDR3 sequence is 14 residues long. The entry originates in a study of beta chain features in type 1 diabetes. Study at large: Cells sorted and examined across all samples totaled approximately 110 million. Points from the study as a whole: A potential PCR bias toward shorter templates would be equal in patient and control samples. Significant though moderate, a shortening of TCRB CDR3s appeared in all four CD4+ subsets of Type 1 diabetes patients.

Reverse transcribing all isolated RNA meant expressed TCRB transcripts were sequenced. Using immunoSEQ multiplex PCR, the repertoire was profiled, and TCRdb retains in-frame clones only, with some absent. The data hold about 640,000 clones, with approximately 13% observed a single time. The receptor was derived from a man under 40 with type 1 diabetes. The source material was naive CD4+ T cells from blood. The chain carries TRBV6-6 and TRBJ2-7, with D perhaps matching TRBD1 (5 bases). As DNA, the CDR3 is TGTGCCAGCAGTTACTCAGATAGGGGCCCTGAGCAGTACTTC. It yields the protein CASSYSDRGPEQYF.